This record concerns one TCR beta chain sequence. Noted treatment: randomized to nivolumab then ipilimumab (arm A) or the reverse (arm B). This entry is derived from a study of sequential checkpoint blockade in melanoma. Repertoires were generated with immunoSEQ multiplex PCR, while TCRdb's copy carries only in-frame clones and drops some. The data show tens of thousands of clones, with 80% to 90% seen just once and approximately 12% held by the top ten. This sequence was found in a human donor with melanoma. Sequences were derived from CD8+ T cells sorted from blood (inferred from file names), sampled from a patient given nivolumab and ipilimumab in sequence.

The CDR3 protein is CASFAGALNTEAFF. CDR3 bases: TGCGCCTCCTTTGCGGGGGCGCTGAACACTGAAGCTTTCTTT. This chain joins TRBV5-1 and TRBJ1-1; D is possibly TRBD1 (6 bases). Per the germline V gene, CDR1 is SGHRS and CDR2 is YFSETQ. This CDR3 is built from 14 residues. V lost 10 bases, J lost 0 bases, and 16 bases lay in between.